This T cell receptor (beta chain) was sequenced for a study of T cells expressing NK-cell markers. Study-wide background: Sorted CD3+CD56+NKG2C+, CD3+CD56+NKG2C- and CD3+CD56-NKG2C+ T cells supplied TCR beta repertoires.

A 5'RACE template switching approach incorporating UMIs was used to make TCR beta cDNA. No DNA is given; TCRdb re-called the 5' RACE reads and lists each CDR3 protein once. The listing contains roughly 160,000 distinct CDR3 sequences. Study findings and constraints: As a fraction of CD8+ T cells, dominant NKG2C+ clonotypes reached roughly 1.0-7.0% in roughly 6 donors. A few donors showed these clonotypes also leading the CD3+CD56-NKG2C+ fraction.

On this clonotype itself: Its antigen is still unknown.

The source is a woman between 18 and 70 years old in good health. The sequencing sample was made of blood T cells: a sorted CD56 or NKG2C T cell subset, CD4+ or CD8+ T cells, or bulk PBMC T cells (not recorded which).

CDR3 sequence reads: CASRNIGEGGGYTF. The chain carries TRBV6-1 and TRBJ1-2. The CDR3 is made up of 14 amino acids. Per germline, CDR1 MNHNS and CDR2 SASEGT.